Listed below are T cell receptor beta chains from one sample, sequenced in a study of technical replicates of blood from a few donors. TCRdb's copy holds only in-frame clones and misses some; the assay was immunoSEQ multiplex PCR. The sample lists approximately 75,000 clones; roughly 92% were seen once. Sequenced sample: T cells isolated from PBMCs. The receptors were sampled from a human donor in good health. The CDR3 runs from the conserved cysteine through the conserved F or W. Fields, in order: clone size, J gene, V gene, D gene, CDR3 DNA, CDR3 protein. D genes are given only for firm matches. Not all rows give a size; the values are once, few, many and, for expanded clones, a class.

clone_size: few; j_call: TRBJ2-1; v_call: TRBV1; d_call: -; cdr3_nt: TGCACCAGCAGCCTTGGGGACTCTAACCGTTTCTACAATGAGCAGTTCTTC; cdr3_aa: CTSSLGDSNRFYNEQFF
clone_size: -; j_call: TRBJ1-4; v_call: TRBV15; d_call: TRBD1; cdr3_nt: TGTGCCACCAGCCGGCGCAGGGGGGATGAAAAACTGTTTTTT; cdr3_aa: CATSRRRGDEKLFF
clone_size: -; j_call: TRBJ1-4; v_call: TRBV29-1; d_call: -; cdr3_nt: TGCAGCGTTGTGGGGGGGCGCGAGGAAAAACTGTTTTTT; cdr3_aa: CSVVGGREEKLFF
clone_size: -; j_call: TRBJ2-3; v_call: TRBV5-4; d_call: -; cdr3_nt: -; cdr3_aa: CASSFGQGTDTQYF
clone_size: once; j_call: TRBJ1-1; v_call: TRBV6-4; d_call: -; cdr3_nt: TGTGCCAGCAGTGCAGACTCAGACACTGAAGCTTTCTTT; cdr3_aa: CASSADSDTEAFF
clone_size: -; j_call: TRBJ1-1; v_call: TRBV27; d_call: TRBD1; cdr3_nt: TGTGCCAGCAGTCTAGGACAGGGGGGAGGTACTGAAGCTTTCTTT; cdr3_aa: CASSLGQGGGTEAFF
clone_size: -; j_call: TRBJ2-7; v_call: TRBV7-6; d_call: -; cdr3_nt: TGTGCCAGCAGCCCATTACCTGAGTACGAGCAGTACTTC; cdr3_aa: CASSPLPEYEQYF
clone_size: -; j_call: TRBJ2-1; v_call: TRBV19; d_call: TRBD2; cdr3_nt: TGTGCCAGTAGTATAGATAGCGGGGGTCGGTACAATGAGCAGTTCTTC; cdr3_aa: CASSIDSGGRYNEQFF
clone_size: -; j_call: TRBJ2-7; v_call: TRBV7-9; d_call: -; cdr3_nt: TGTGCCAGCAGCTTAGGAGCTTACGAGCAGTACTTC; cdr3_aa: CASSLGAYEQYF
clone_size: -; j_call: TRBJ1-2; v_call: TRBV9; d_call: TRBD1; cdr3_nt: TGTGCCAGCAGCGGGGGTACAGCAGGGGGAGGCTACACCTTC; cdr3_aa: CASSGGTAGGGYTF
clone_size: -; j_call: TRBJ1-5; v_call: TRBV19; d_call: TRBD1; cdr3_nt: TGTGCCAGTAGTGTACAGGGGGCGGGGCAGCCCCAGCATTTT; cdr3_aa: CASSVQGAGQPQHF
clone_size: -; j_call: TRBJ2-2; v_call: TRBV5-4; d_call: -; cdr3_nt: TGTGCCAGCAGCTTCGGGGGAACCACCGGGGAGCTGTTTTTT; cdr3_aa: CASSFGGTTGELFF
clone_size: -; j_call: TRBJ1-1; v_call: TRBV10-3; d_call: TRBD1; cdr3_nt: TGTGCCGCCGGACAGGGTGTAGGGAACACTGAAGCTTTCTTT; cdr3_aa: CAAGQGVGNTEAFF
clone_size: -; j_call: TRBJ1-5; v_call: TRBV27; d_call: TRBD1; cdr3_nt: TGTGCCAGCAGTTTGACAGGGGCAAATCAGCCCCAGCATTTT; cdr3_aa: CASSLTGANQPQHF
clone_size: -; j_call: TRBJ2-1; v_call: TRBV7-2; d_call: -; cdr3_nt: TGTGCCAGCAGCTTAGTTGGCCTTTTCAATGAGCAGTTCTTC; cdr3_aa: CASSLVGLFNEQFF
clone_size: -; j_call: TRBJ2-7; v_call: TRBV7-2; d_call: -; cdr3_nt: TGTGCCAGCAGCTTAGACGTCTACTCCTACGAGCAGTACTTC; cdr3_aa: CASSLDVYSYEQYF
clone_size: -; j_call: TRBJ2-7; v_call: TRBV6-1; d_call: TRBD1; cdr3_nt: TGTGCCAGCAGGACAGGGGCGCCCTCCTACGAGCAGTACTTC; cdr3_aa: CASRTGAPSYEQYF
clone_size: -; j_call: TRBJ1-5; v_call: TRBV4-1; d_call: -; cdr3_nt: TGCGCCAGCAGCCCCGGACAGCTTAATCAGCCCCAGCATTTT; cdr3_aa: CASSPGQLNQPQHF
clone_size: -; j_call: TRBJ1-1; v_call: TRBV30; d_call: -; cdr3_nt: TGTGCCTGGAGAGTCACGAGTTCTGAAGCTTTCTTT; cdr3_aa: CAWRVTSSEAFF
clone_size: -; j_call: TRBJ1-1; v_call: TRBV7-3; d_call: -; cdr3_nt: TGTGCCAGCAGCTTCACAGGGAGGAACACTGAAGCTTTCTTT; cdr3_aa: CASSFTGRNTEAFF
clone_size: -; j_call: TRBJ2-2; v_call: TRBV7-6; d_call: TRBD2; cdr3_nt: TGTGCCAGCAGCCTTTCAGCGGGAGTGAGCACCGGGGAGCTGTTTTTT; cdr3_aa: CASSLSAGVSTGELFF
clone_size: once; j_call: TRBJ2-5; v_call: TRBV5-1; d_call: -; cdr3_nt: TGCGCCACCCGACAGGGACTTGGCCAAGAGACCCAGTACTTC; cdr3_aa: CATRQGLGQETQYF
clone_size: once; j_call: TRBJ2-7; v_call: TRBV5-4; d_call: TRBD2; cdr3_nt: TGTGCCAGCAGCTTGAATCCTCGGACTAGCGACGAGCAGTACTTC; cdr3_aa: CASSLNPRTSDEQYF
clone_size: -; j_call: TRBJ1-3; v_call: TRBV30; d_call: TRBD1; cdr3_nt: TGTGCCTGGAGTAGGGGGCGCTTTGAAAACACCATATATTTT; cdr3_aa: CAWSRGRFENTIYF
clone_size: -; j_call: TRBJ2-3; v_call: TRBV15; d_call: -; cdr3_nt: TGTGCCACCAGCAGAGATCGGGATACGCAGTATTTT; cdr3_aa: CATSRDRDTQYF
clone_size: -; j_call: TRBJ2-7; v_call: TRBV4-3; d_call: -; cdr3_nt: TGCGCCAGCAGCCGAGACAGAGGGCAATTTTACGAGCAGTACTTC; cdr3_aa: CASSRDRGQFYEQYF
clone_size: -; j_call: TRBJ2-1; v_call: TRBV27; d_call: TRBD2; cdr3_nt: TGTGCCAGCAGTTCATTAATCAGTGGCGGGAGTCCCTACAATGAGCAGTTCTTC; cdr3_aa: CASSSLISGGSPYNEQFF
clone_size: once; j_call: TRBJ2-3; v_call: TRBV5-1; d_call: TRBD2; cdr3_nt: TGCGCCAGCAGCTATGGGACTAGCGGGATAACAGATACGCAGTATTTT; cdr3_aa: CASSYGTSGITDTQYF
clone_size: -; j_call: TRBJ2-5; v_call: TRBV30; d_call: -; cdr3_nt: TGTGCCTGGAAAGCGGCGGACACCCAGTACTTC; cdr3_aa: CAWKAADTQYF
clone_size: -; j_call: TRBJ1-5; v_call: TRBV19; d_call: -; cdr3_nt: TGTGCCAGTAGTACATACAGGTATAGCAATCAGCCCCAGCATTTT; cdr3_aa: CASSTYRYSNQPQHF
clone_size: -; j_call: TRBJ1-3; v_call: TRBV7-9; d_call: -; cdr3_nt: TGTGCCAGCAGCTTTCAGGCAATCCTCTCTGGAAACACCATATATTTT; cdr3_aa: CASSFQAILSGNTIYF
clone_size: once; j_call: TRBJ2-1; v_call: TRBV7-6; d_call: -; cdr3_nt: TGTGCCAGCAGCTTATACGGACTTAGGGTCGGCAATGAGCAGTTCTTC; cdr3_aa: CASSLYGLRVGNEQFF
clone_size: -; j_call: TRBJ2-4; v_call: TRBV15; d_call: TRBD2; cdr3_nt: TGTGCCACCAGCACCCTCTGGGGACTAGCGGGAGCGGTCGCCAAAAACATTCAGTACTTC; cdr3_aa: CATSTLWGLAGAVAKNIQYF
clone_size: -; j_call: TRBJ2-5; v_call: TRBV28; d_call: -; cdr3_nt: TGTGCCAGCAGTTTATACAGGGAAGGGGGAGAGACCCAGTACTTC; cdr3_aa: CASSLYREGGETQYF
clone_size: -; j_call: TRBJ1-2; v_call: TRBV6-5; d_call: TRBD1; cdr3_nt: TGTGCCAGCAGTTACGTTCTAAATCAGGGGGCGCGAGGCTACACCTTC; cdr3_aa: CASSYVLNQGARGYTF
clone_size: -; j_call: TRBJ2-7; v_call: TRBV6-5; d_call: TRBD2; cdr3_nt: TGTGCCAGCAGTCCAGGACTAGCGGGGCCCTACGAGCAGTACTTC; cdr3_aa: CASSPGLAGPYEQYF
clone_size: -; j_call: TRBJ2-5; v_call: TRBV27; d_call: -; cdr3_nt: TGTGCCAGCAGCCTTCAACGGGAGTGGGAGACCCAGTACTTC; cdr3_aa: CASSLQREWETQYF
clone_size: -; j_call: TRBJ2-7; v_call: TRBV11-2; d_call: TRBD2; cdr3_nt: TGTGCCAGCAGCTTAGATCGGGCTAGCGGATTCTACGAGCAGTACTTC; cdr3_aa: CASSLDRASGFYEQYF
clone_size: -; j_call: TRBJ2-6; v_call: TRBV2; d_call: -; cdr3_nt: TGTGCCAGCAGTGACATCTCTGGGGCCAACGTCCTGACTTTC; cdr3_aa: CASSDISGANVLTF
clone_size: -; j_call: TRBJ2-1; v_call: TRBV7-3; d_call: TRBD2; cdr3_nt: TGTGCCAGCAGCTTAGCGGGGACTATCAATGAGCAGTTCTTC; cdr3_aa: CASSLAGTINEQFF
clone_size: -; j_call: TRBJ1-5; v_call: TRBV5-6; d_call: -; cdr3_nt: TGTGCCAGCAGCGCTCTTGGCGGTGCCTCAGCAGAGAATCAGCCCCAGCATTTT; cdr3_aa: CASSALGGASAENQPQHF
clone_size: -; j_call: TRBJ2-2; v_call: TRBV11-2; d_call: -; cdr3_nt: TGTGCCAGCAGTCGACAGAGAGCCGGGGAGCTGTTTTTT; cdr3_aa: CASSRQRAGELFF
clone_size: once; j_call: TRBJ2-4; v_call: TRBV19; d_call: -; cdr3_nt: TGTGCCAGTAGTATTAATCCAGGGGGACTAGGCAAAAACATTCAGTACTTC; cdr3_aa: CASSINPGGLGKNIQYF
clone_size: -; j_call: TRBJ2-3; v_call: TRBV5-1; d_call: -; cdr3_nt: TGCGCCAGCAGCTTGGTGGCTAGCGCCTACACAGATACGCAGTATTTT; cdr3_aa: CASSLVASAYTDTQYF
clone_size: -; j_call: TRBJ1-2; v_call: TRBV4-2; d_call: -; cdr3_nt: TGTGCCAGCAGCCAAGGAGTAGACTATGGCTACACCTTC; cdr3_aa: CASSQGVDYGYTF
clone_size: -; j_call: TRBJ1-1; v_call: TRBV7-9; d_call: -; cdr3_nt: TGTGCCAGCAGCTTAGTTTTGACTCAAGCTTTCTTT; cdr3_aa: CASSLVLTQAFF
clone_size: few; j_call: TRBJ1-1; v_call: TRBV9; d_call: -; cdr3_nt: TGTGCCAGCAGCCGTTCAGGAGGTCCCACTGAAGCTTTCTTT; cdr3_aa: CASSRSGGPTEAFF
clone_size: -; j_call: TRBJ2-2; v_call: TRBV5-8; d_call: -; cdr3_nt: TGTGCCAGCAGCCCCCTTTTGAGTATCGGGGAGCTGTTTTTT; cdr3_aa: CASSPLLSIGELFF
clone_size: -; j_call: TRBJ2-7; v_call: TRBV7-3; d_call: TRBD2; cdr3_nt: TGTGCCAGCAGCTCAAACAACCACTTTGCCTGGCGGGGGAGCTCCTACGAGCAGTACTTC; cdr3_aa: CASSSNNHFAWRGSSYEQYF
clone_size: -; j_call: TRBJ1-2; v_call: TRBV7-9; d_call: -; cdr3_nt: TGTGCCAGCAGCCTATTTCCCGAGGGTAGCACCTTC; cdr3_aa: CASSLFPEGSTF
clone_size: -; j_call: TRBJ2-1; v_call: TRBV5-4; d_call: TRBD2; cdr3_nt: TGTGCCAGCAGCTTCCACCTGAGCGGGAGCACCTACAATGAGCAGTTCTTC; cdr3_aa: CASSFHLSGSTYNEQFF
clone_size: -; j_call: TRBJ2-3; v_call: TRBV19; d_call: -; cdr3_nt: TGTGCCACCTCAGGGATCCCCCTAGGCACAGATACGCAGTATTTT; cdr3_aa: CATSGIPLGTDTQYF
clone_size: -; j_call: TRBJ1-2; v_call: TRBV5-8; d_call: -; cdr3_nt: TGTGCCAGCAGCTTAATTAGTCCCTATGGCTACACCTTC; cdr3_aa: CASSLISPYGYTF